What follows are 15 T cell receptor beta chains derived from one specimen sequenced in a study of blood T cells in healthy people across ages. With a J-beta primer mix and a sample-barcoded 5' primer, a second PCR ran about 6 to 11 cycles. Each CDR3 protein gets one entry after TCRdb re-called the 5' RACE reads with MiXCR. The table records just under 900,000 distinct CDR3 sequences, around 30% of them present only once. Input material: blood. The receptors were gathered from a woman of 80 years or more in good health.

This clonotype was observed at least ten times. The chain has TRBV27 and TRBJ1-4; TRBD1 agrees at 7 bases. CDR1 and CDR2 (germline): MNHEY, SMNVEV (reference sequence). The CDR3 covers 16 residues. Trimming removed 5 bases from V and 1 base from J; junction bases left unmatched: 7. The CDR3 here is CASSPRQGRTNEKLFF. The DNA for the CDR3 is TGTGCCAGCAGTCCTAGACAGGGAAGAACTAATGAAAAACTGTTTTTT. Looking up the rest from reference TRBV27 and TRBJ1-4 gives the full variable domain: EAQVTQNPRYLITVTGKKLTVTCSQNMNHEYMSWYRQDPGLGLRQIYYSMNVEVTDKGDVPEGYKVSRKEKRNFPLILESPSPNQTSLYFCASSPRQGRTNEKLFFGSGTQLSVL.

In its sample, this clonotype was seen a few times. The chain links TRBV6-5 to TRBJ2-7; 9 bases are shared with TRBD1. This CDR3 has 14 amino acids. V was clipped by 6 bases and J by 6 bases; unmatched bases: 9. Germline CDR1 and CDR2: MNHEY and SVGAGI. The CDR3 bases are TGTGCCAGCAGGAGCCCACAGGGGGCTGGCGAGCAGTACTTC. Translation: CASRSPQGAGEQYF.

This clonotype was observed at least ten times. The rearrangement links TRBV5-6 to TRBJ2-3; perhaps TRBD1 as D (6 bases). Deletions cut 7 bases from V and 1 base from J, with 13 bases between. In germline, CDR1 is SGHDT, CDR2 YYEEEE. This CDR3 region has 14 residues. Here the CDR3 reads CASRRTDRTDTQYF. CDR3 in DNA: TGTGCCAGCCGGAGGACAGACCGCACAGATACGCAGTATTTT.

This clonotype has just a few counts. Here the CDR3 reads CASSWRDGVEKLFF. CDR3 bases: TGTGCCAGCAGCTGGAGGGACGGGGTTGAAAAACTGTTTTTT. The chain joins TRBV5-6 to TRBJ1-4; D possibly corresponds to TRBD1 (5 bases). CDR1 and CDR2 (germline): SGHDT, YYEEEE. V lost 3 bases to trimming and J lost 7 bases, with 13 bases between them. The CDR3 spans 14 residues. The variable domain in full, with the rest retrieved from reference TRBV5-6 and TRBJ1-4, is DAGVTQSPTHLIKTRGQQVTLRCSPKSGHDTVSWYQQALGQGPQFIFQYYEEEERQRGNFPDRFSGHQFPNYSSELNVNALLLGDSALYLCASSWRDGVEKLFFGSGTQLSVL.

Remarks on this clonotype: A much larger clone differs by one base, so this may be a read error. V usage is TRBV6-1 and J usage is TRBJ2-3; D is possibly TRBD2 (6 bases). This CDR3 is built from 16 residues. Germline assignment: CDR1 MNHNS and CDR2 SASEGT. The CDR3 loop reads CASSANIAASTGTQYF. CDR3 nucleotides: TGTGCCAGCTCTGCCAATATAGCGGCTAGCACAGGTACGCAGTATTTT.

A word on this clonotype: A read error may produce the germline difference seen at one junction end. The chain couples TRBV9 to TRBJ1-2; 8 bases map to TRBD1. Germline CDR1 and CDR2: SGDLS and YYNGEE. The CDR3 spans 12 residues. Here the CDR3 DNA reads TGTACCAGCAGCACCGACAGGGGTGGCTACACCTTC. This encodes CTSSTDRGGYTF.

With regard to this clonotype: The junction departs from germline at one end; a sequencing error may be responsible. This sequence joins TRBV12-3 or TRBV12-4 and TRBJ2-3, with a weak D call TRBD2 (5 bases). This CDR3 region has 15 residues. In nucleotides, the CDR3 is TGTGCCAGCAGTTTGGGAAGAGCTAGCACAGATGCGCAGTATTTT. Translated: CASSLGRASTDAQYF.

V usage is TRBV5-6 and J usage is TRBJ1-1; tentative D call: TRBD1 (6 bases). This CDR3 has 16 amino acids. Germline V gene data show CDR1 as SGHDT and CDR2 as YYEEEE. V lost 4 bases and J 5 bases, leaving 21 bases between the germline ends. CDR3 DNA: TGTGCCAGCAGCCTAATTTCCAAACCCACAGGGACTGAAGCTTTCTTT. It codes for CASSLISKPTGTEAFF.

Details on this clonotype: A much larger clonotype is one base distant, so this may be a read error. The genes are TRBV11-2 and TRBJ2-3; 11 bases map to TRBD2. The CDR3 contains 16 residues. Germline V gene lookup returns CDR1 SGHAT and CDR2 FQNNGV. The V segment lost 3 bases and the J segment 4 bases; nucleotides outside the gene matches: 6. The CDR3 DNA follows: TGTGCCAGCAGCTTGCCCCTGACTAGCGGGGCAGATACGCAGTATTTT. It codes for CASSLPLTSGADTQYF. The complete variable domain, with remaining parts taken from reference TRBV11-2 and TRBJ2-3, reads EAGVAQSPRYKIIEKRQSVAFWCNPISGHATLYWYQQILGQGPKLLIQFQNNGVVDDSQLPKDRFSAERLKGVDSTLKIQPAKLEDSAVYLCASSLPLTSGADTQYFGPGTRLTVL.

The V call is TRBV6-2 or TRBV6-3, the J call TRBJ2-7; D may be TRBD1 (7 bases). The CDR3 is 15 residues long. CDR1 MNHEY and CDR2 SVGEGT come from the germline V gene. The V end was cut by 2 bases, the J end by 0 bases, with 11 bases between. CDR3: CASSYTQGGSYEQYF. In DNA form, the CDR3 reads TGTGCCAGCAGTTACACTCAGGGGGGCTCCTACGAGCAGTACTTC.

This clonotype showed up many times. V usage is TRBV5-6 and J usage is TRBJ1-2; D is undetermined. The ends were cut back, 4 bases at V and 0 bases at J, with 7 bases in the middle. Germline CDR1 SGHDT, CDR2 YYEEEE. This CDR3 region has 13 residues. The CDR3 protein is CASSLDTNYGYTF. The CDR3 bases are TGTGCCAGCAGCCTAGACACTAACTATGGCTACACCTTC.

This sequence joins TRBV18 and TRBJ2-5; the match to TRBD1 covers 11 bases. V was clipped by 3 bases and J by 11 bases; unmatched bases: 11. Germline V gene lookup returns CDR1 KGHSH and CDR2 LQKENI. The CDR3 has 15 amino acids. The DNA of the CDR3 is TGTGCCAGCTCACCCGGACAGGGGGCGATGAATGAGCAGTACTTC. This translates into CASSPGQGAMNEQYF.

The rearrangement uses TRBV2 and TRBJ1-1; TRBD1 aligns across 8 bases. V dropped 7 bases and J dropped 1; count of bases not matched to a gene: 5. The CDR3 sequence is 14 residues long. Looked up from germline, CDR1 is SNHLY and CDR2 is FYNNEI. The CDR3 DNA sequence: TGTGCCAGCAACAAGGACAGGGCGAACACTGAAGCTTTCTTT. Amino acids: CASNKDRANTEAFF.

This clonotype has at least ten counts. The chain recombines TRBV6-1 with TRBJ2-7, with D possibly being TRBD2 (5 bases). V lost 11 bases and J 6 bases, leaving 11 bases between the germline ends. Germline V gene sequence: CDR1 MNHNS, CDR2 SASEGT. This CDR3 has 10 amino acids. The CDR3 DNA is TGTGCCCATGGGGAGAGCGAGCAGTACTTC. Translated, it gives CAHGESEQYF.

This clonotype occurred many times. This rearrangement joins TRBV29-1 to TRBJ2-1; 9 bases match TRBD2. CDR3 length: 13 residues. CDR1 is SQVTM and CDR2 is ANQGSEA in the germline V gene. The J segment lost 7 bases and the V segment lost 6 bases, leaving 7 bases of the junction unmatched. CDR3 DNA: TGCAGCGTGCGGGGGGGCCAATTGAATGAGCAGTTCTTC. Amino acids: CSVRGGQLNEQFF.